These 5 T cell receptor beta chains came from one sample sequenced in a study of blood T cell repertoires in COVID-19. Clones were read by immunoSEQ multiplex PCR, and TCRdb kept only the in-frame ones, dropping some. In the table there are roughly 250,000 clones, around 87% of which are singletons. Sequences were obtained from PBMCs or T cells enriched from blood (not recorded which). The receptor source for this set is a woman aged 45-65 years who had recovered from COVID-19.

The rearrangement uses TRBV10-3 and TRBJ2-3; the D gene is possibly TRBD1 (5 bases). Per the germline V gene, CDR1 is ENHRY and CDR2 is SYGVKD. The CDR3 extends over 15 amino acids. V gave up 6 bases and J gave up 2 bases, with 15 bases separating them. The CDR3 loop is CAISPGSDITDTQYF. Here the CDR3 DNA reads TGTGCCATCAGCCCGGGCTCGGACATCACAGATACGCAGTATTTT.

This rearrangement joins TRBV28 to TRBJ2-1; D is perhaps TRBD1 (6 bases). Trimming took off 3 bases at V and 1 base at J, with 10 bases between the two ends. Germline V gene lookup returns CDR1 MDHEN and CDR2 SYDVKM. CDR3 length: 15 amino acids. The CDR3 DNA follows: TGTGCCAGCAGTTTCATGGGGGCTTCCTACAATGAGCAGTTCTTC. The encoded protein is CASSFMGASYNEQFF.

This clone was detected a few times. The J gene is TRBJ1-5, the V gene TRBV5-1; D unclear. The V gene's germline CDR1 is SGHRS and CDR2 YFSETQ. V was trimmed by 7 bases and J by 5 bases, leaving 13 bases between them. This CDR3 is 13 amino acids long. The CDR3 DNA reads TGCGCCAGCCGCGGAGCTGTACATCAGCCCCAGCATTTT. Residues: CASRGAVHQPQHF.

The gene calls are TRBV9 and TRBJ1-2; D is undetermined. Germline-derived CDR1 and CDR2 are SGDLS and YYNGEE. Between the trimmed V and J ends, which lost 4 bases and 7 bases, there was a span of 17 bases. The CDR3 is 14 residues long. The CDR3 reads CASSPREGSGGYTF. CDR3 in DNA: TGTGCCAGCAGCCCGAGGGAAGGGAGCGGTGGCTACACCTTC.

The V and J genes are TRBV5-1 and TRBJ2-2, with TRBD2 as a possible D gene (5 bases). The CDR3 has 14 residues. Germline loops: CDR1 SGHRS, CDR2 YFSETQ. Trimming took off 8 bases at V and 1 base at J, with 12 bases between the two ends. CDR3 DNA: TGCGCCAGTAGAGGCGGGTTGAACACCGGGGAGCTGTTTTTT. Encoded protein: CASRGGLNTGELFF.